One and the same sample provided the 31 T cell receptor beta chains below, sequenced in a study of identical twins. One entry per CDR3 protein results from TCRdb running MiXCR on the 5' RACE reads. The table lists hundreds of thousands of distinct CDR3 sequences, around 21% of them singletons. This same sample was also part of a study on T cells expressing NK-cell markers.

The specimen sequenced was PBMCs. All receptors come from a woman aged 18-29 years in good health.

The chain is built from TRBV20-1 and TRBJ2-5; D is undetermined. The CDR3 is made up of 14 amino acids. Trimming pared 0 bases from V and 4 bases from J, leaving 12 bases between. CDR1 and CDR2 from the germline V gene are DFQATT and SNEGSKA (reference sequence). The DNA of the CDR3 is TGCAGTGCTAGAGATTACCGGTCGGGAGAGACCCAGTACTTC. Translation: CSARDYRSGETQYF.

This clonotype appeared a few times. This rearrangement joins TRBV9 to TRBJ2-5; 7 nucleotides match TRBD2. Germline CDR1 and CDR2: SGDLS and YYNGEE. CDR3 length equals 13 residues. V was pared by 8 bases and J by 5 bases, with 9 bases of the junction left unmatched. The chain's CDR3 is CASGGGSWETQYF. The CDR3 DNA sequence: TGTGCCAGTGGCGGGGGATCGTGGGAGACCCAGTACTTC.

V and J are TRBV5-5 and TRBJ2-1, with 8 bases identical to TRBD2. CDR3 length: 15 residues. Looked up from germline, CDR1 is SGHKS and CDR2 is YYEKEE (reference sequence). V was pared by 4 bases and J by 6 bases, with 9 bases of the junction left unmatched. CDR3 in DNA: TGTGCCAGCAGCGTAAGCGGGAGCTATGTCAATGAGCAGTTCTTC. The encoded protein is CASSVSGSYVNEQFF.

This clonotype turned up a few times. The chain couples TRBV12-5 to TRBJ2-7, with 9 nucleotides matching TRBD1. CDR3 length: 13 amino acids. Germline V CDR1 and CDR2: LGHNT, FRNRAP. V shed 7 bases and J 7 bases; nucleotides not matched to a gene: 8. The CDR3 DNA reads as TGTGCTAGTGATCCGGGGACAGGGCGTGAGCAGTACTTC. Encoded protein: CASDPGTGREQYF.

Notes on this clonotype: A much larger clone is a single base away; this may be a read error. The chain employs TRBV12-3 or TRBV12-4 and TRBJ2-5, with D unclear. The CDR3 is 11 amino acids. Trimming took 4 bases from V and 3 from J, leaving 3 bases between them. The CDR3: CASSYKETQYF. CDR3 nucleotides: TGTGCCAGCAGTTACAAAGAGACCCAGTACTTC.

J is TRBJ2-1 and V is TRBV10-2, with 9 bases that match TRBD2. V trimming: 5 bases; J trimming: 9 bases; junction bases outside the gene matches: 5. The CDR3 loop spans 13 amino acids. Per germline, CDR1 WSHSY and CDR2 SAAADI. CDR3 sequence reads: CASSTGLAVEQFF. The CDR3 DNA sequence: TGCGCCAGCAGTACGGGACTAGCCGTTGAGCAGTTCTTC.

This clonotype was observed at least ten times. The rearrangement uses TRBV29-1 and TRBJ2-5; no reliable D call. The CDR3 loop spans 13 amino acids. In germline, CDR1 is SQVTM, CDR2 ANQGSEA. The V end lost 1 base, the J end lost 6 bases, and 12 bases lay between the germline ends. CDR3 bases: TGCAGCGTTGAAGTCGCGGAGAGAAAGACCCAGTACTTC. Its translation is CSVEVAERKTQYF.

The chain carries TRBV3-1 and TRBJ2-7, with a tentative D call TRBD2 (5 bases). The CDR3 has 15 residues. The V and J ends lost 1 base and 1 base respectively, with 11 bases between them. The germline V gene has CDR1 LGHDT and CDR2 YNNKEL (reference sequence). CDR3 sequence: CASSQGVRTSYEQYF. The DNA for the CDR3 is TGTGCCAGCAGCCAAGGGGTACGGACTTCCTACGAGCAGTACTTC.

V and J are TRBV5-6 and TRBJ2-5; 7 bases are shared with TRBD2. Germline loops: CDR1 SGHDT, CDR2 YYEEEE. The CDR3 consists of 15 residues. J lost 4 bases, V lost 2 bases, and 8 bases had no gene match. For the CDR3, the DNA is TGTGCCAGCAGCTTAGGGAGCGGGGACGGAGAGACCCAGTACTTC. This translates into CASSLGSGDGETQYF.

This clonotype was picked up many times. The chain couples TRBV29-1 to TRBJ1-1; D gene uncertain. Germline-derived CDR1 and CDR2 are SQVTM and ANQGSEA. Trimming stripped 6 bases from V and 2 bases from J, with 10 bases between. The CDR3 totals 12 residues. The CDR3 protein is CSVYLINTEAFF. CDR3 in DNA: TGCAGCGTGTACCTGATAAACACTGAAGCTTTCTTT.

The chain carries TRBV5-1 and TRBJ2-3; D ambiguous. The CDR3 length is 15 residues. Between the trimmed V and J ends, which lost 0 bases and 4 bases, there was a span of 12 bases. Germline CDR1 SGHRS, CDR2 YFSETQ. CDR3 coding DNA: TGCGCCAGCAGCTTGGCTTCATCCGGGTCAGATACGCAGTATTTT. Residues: CASSLASSGSDTQYF.

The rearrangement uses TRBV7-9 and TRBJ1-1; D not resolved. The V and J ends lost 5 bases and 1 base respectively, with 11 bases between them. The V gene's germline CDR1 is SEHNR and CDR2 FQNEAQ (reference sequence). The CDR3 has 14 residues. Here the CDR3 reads CASSVFIKNTEAFF. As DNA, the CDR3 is TGTGCCAGCAGCGTTTTTATCAAGAACACTGAAGCTTTCTTT.

Here the CDR3 DNA reads TGTGCCAGCAGCCAAGACGGACGGTTCTACGAGCAGTACTTC. Translation gives CASSQDGRFYEQYF. The V call is TRBV3-1, the J call TRBJ2-7; D uncertain. Trimming shortened V by 0 bases and J by 3 bases, and 9 bases separated the two germline ends. The CDR3 loop spans 14 amino acids. Looked up from germline, CDR1 is LGHDT and CDR2 is YNNKEL (reference sequence).

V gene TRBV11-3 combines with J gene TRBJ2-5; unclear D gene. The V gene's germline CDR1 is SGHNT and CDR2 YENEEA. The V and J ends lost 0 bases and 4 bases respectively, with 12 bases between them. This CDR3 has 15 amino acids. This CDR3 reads CASSLDGIAGETQYF. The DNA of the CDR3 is TGTGCCAGCAGCTTAGATGGAATCGCCGGAGAGACCCAGTACTTC.

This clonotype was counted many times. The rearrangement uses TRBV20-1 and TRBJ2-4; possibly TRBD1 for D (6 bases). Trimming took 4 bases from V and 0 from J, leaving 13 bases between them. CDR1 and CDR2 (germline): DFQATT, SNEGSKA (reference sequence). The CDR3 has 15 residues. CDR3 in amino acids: CSATDSLRAKNIQYF. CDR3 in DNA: TGCAGTGCTACGGACAGCCTTAGAGCCAAAAACATTCAGTACTTC.

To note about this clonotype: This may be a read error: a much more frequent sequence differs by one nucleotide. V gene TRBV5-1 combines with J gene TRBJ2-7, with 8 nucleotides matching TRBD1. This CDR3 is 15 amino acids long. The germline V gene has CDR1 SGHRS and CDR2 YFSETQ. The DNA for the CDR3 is TGCGCCAGCAGCTTGAGGCAGGGGGCCTCGGTAGGGCAGTGCTTC. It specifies CASSLRQGASVGQCF. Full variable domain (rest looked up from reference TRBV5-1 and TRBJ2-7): KAGVTQTPRYLIKTRGQQVTLSCSPISGHRSVSWYQQTPGQGLQFLFEYFSETQRNKGNFPGRFSGRQFSNSRSEMNVSTLELGDSALYLCASSLRQGASVGQCFGPGTRLTVT.

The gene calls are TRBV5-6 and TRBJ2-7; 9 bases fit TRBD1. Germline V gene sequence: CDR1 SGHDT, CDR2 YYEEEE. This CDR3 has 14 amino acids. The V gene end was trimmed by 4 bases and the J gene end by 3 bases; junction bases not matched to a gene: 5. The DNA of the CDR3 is TGTGCCAGCAGCCAGTCGACAGGGGGCTACGAGCAGTACTTC. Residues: CASSQSTGGYEQYF.

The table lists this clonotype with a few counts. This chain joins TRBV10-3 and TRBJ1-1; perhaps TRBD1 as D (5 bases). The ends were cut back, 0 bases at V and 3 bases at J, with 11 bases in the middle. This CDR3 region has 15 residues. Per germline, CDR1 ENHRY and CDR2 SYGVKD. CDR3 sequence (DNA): TGTGCCATCAGTGAGTCCCCAGGGAGAGACACTGAAGCTTTCTTT. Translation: CAISESPGRDTEAFF.

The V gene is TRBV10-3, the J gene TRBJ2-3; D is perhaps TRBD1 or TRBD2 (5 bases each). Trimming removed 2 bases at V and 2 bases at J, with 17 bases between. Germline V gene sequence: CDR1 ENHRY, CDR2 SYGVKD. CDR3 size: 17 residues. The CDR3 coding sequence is TGTGCCATCAGTGAGCCAAAAGGGACGACGACCACAGATACGCAGTATTTT. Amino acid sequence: CAISEPKGTTTTDTQYF.

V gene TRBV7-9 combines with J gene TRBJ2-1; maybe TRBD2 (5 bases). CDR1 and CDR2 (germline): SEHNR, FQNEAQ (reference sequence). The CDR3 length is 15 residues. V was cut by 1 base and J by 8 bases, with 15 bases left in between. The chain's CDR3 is CASSLDVGVSDEQFF. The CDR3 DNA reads TGTGCCAGCAGCTTAGATGTCGGGGTTTCGGATGAGCAGTTCTTC.

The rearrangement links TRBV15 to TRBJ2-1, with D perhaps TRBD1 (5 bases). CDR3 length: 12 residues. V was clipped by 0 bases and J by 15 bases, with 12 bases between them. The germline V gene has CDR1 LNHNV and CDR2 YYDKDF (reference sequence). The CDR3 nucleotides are TGTGCCACCAGCAGAGATTTCAGGGCCCTGTTCTTC. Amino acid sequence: CATSRDFRALFF.

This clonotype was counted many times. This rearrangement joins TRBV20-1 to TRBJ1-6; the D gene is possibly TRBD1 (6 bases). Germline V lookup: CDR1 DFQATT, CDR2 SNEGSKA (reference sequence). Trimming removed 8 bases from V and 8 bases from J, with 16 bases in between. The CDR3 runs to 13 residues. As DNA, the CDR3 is TGCAGTCCAATACAGGGTCAGGATTCACCCCTCCACTTT. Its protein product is CSPIQGQDSPLHF.

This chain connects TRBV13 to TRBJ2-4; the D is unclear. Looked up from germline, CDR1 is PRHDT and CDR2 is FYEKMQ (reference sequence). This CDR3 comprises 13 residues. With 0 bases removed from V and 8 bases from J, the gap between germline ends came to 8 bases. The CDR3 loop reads CASSLGGLDIQYF. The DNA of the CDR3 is TGTGCCAGCAGCTTAGGCGGGTTGGACATTCAGTACTTC.

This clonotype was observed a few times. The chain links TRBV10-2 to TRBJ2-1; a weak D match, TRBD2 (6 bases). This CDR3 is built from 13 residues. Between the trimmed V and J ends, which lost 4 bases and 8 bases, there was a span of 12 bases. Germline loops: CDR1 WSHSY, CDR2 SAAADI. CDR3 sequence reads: CASSVWEEHEQFF. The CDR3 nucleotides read TGCGCCAGCAGTGTGTGGGAGGAGCATGAGCAGTTCTTC.

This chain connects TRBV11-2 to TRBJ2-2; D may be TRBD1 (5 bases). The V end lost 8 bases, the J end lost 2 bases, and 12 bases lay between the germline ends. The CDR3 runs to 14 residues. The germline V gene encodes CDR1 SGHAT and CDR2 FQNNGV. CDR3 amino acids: CASAWGFNTGELFF. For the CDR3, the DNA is TGTGCCAGCGCTTGGGGCTTCAACACCGGGGAGCTGTTTTTT.

CDR3 nucleotides: TGCGCCAGCAGTTTAGGGACATCTAACTATGGCTACACCTTC. As protein: CASSLGTSNYGYTF. The genes are TRBV5-1 and TRBJ1-2; tentatively, D is TRBD1 (6 bases). The germline gives CDR1 SGHRS, CDR2 YFSETQ. V was trimmed by 5 bases and J by 0 bases, leaving 11 bases between them. The CDR3 is 14 residues long.

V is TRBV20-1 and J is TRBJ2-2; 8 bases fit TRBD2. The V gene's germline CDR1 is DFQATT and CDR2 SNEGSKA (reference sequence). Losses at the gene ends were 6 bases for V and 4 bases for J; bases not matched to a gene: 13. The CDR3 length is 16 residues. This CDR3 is CSANTPGLEGTGELFF. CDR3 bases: TGCAGTGCAAATACTCCGGGACTAGAGGGCACCGGGGAGCTGTTTTTT.

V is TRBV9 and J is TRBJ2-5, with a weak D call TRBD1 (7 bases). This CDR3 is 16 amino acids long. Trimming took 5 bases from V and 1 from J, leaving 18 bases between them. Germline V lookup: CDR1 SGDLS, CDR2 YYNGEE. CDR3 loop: CASSAQGGATQETQYF. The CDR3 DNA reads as TGTGCCAGCAGTGCCCAGGGGGGAGCGACCCAAGAGACCCAGTACTTC.

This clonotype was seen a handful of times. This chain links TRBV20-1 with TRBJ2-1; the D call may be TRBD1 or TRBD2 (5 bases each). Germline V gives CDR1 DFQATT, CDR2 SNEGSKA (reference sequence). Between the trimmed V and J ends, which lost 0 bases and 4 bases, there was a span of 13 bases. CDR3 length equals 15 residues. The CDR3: CSARDRGPTYNEQFF. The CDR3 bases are TGCAGTGCTAGAGATCGGGGACCCACGTACAATGAGCAGTTCTTC.

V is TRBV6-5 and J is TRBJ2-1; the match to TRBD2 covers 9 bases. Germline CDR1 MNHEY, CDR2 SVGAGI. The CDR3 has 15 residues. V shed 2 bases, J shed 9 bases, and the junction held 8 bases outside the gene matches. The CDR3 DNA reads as TGTGCCAGCAGTTACCCGGCTAGCGGGAACGGTGAGCAGTTCTTC. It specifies CASSYPASGNGEQFF.

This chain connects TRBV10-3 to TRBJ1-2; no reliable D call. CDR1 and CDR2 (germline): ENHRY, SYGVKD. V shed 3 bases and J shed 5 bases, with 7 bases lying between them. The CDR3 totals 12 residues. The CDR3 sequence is CAISEVGYGYTF. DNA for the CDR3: TGTGCCATCAGTGAAGTCGGATATGGCTACACCTTC.